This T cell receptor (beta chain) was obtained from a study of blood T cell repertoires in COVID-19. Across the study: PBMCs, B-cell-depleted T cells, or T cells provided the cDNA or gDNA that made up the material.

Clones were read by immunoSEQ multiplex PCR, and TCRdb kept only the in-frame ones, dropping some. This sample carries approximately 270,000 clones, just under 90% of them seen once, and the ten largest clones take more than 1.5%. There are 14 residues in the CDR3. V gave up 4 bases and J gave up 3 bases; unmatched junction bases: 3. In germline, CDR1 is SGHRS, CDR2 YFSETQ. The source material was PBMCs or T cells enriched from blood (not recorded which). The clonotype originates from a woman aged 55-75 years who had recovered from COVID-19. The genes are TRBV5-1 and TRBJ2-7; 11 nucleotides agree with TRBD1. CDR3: CASSQDRGHYEQYF. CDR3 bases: TGCGCCAGCAGCCAGGACAGGGGGCACTACGAGCAGTACTTC.